Shown below are 26 T cell receptor beta chains from a single sample sequenced in a study of post-analysis software for immune sequencing data. Study-wide points: The five TRBV segments detected at higher frequency in patients than in controls included TRBV5-6, TRBV5-1 and TRBV20-1.

What these receptors recognize is not known. Carried by the TCR beta cDNA libraries were unique molecular identifiers. Using its own MiXCR run on the PCR reads, TCRdb lists one record per CDR3 protein. The sample consists of fewer than 900,000 distinct CDR3 sequences, 46% of them appearing once. The sequenced sample was blood. The receptor set was obtained from a girl aged 10-17 years with multiple sclerosis.

This clonotype was seen a handful of times. The gene calls are TRBV20-1 and TRBJ2-4; 7 nucleotides agree with TRBD1. The J call may be faulty, since TRBJ2-7 better matches the DNA end. This CDR3 spans 15 amino acids. Germline assignment: CDR1 DFQATT and CDR2 SNEGSKA (reference sequence). Here the CDR3 reads CSARDPAQGAYEQYF. CDR3 bases: TGCAGTGCTAGAGATCCGGCCCAGGGGGCCTACGAGCAGTACTTC.

The chain's CDR3 is CASSKRVADTQYF. The CDR3 DNA follows: TGTGCCAGCAGTAAACGGGTAGCAGATACGCAGTATTTT. V is TRBV6-5 and J is TRBJ2-3; D remains ambiguous. Trimming took 5 bases from V and 4 from J, leaving 10 bases between them. CDR3 length: 13 residues. The germline CDR1 and CDR2 sequences are MNHEY and SVGAGI.

This clonotype was seen more than once but under ten times. The CDR3 loop is CSVDRGPYGYTF. CDR3 sequence (DNA): TGCAGCGTTGACAGGGGCCCCTATGGCTACACCTTC. The chain has TRBV29-1 and TRBJ1-2; tentatively, D is TRBD1 (6 bases). Trimming left V 3 bases short and J 4 bases short, with 9 bases between. The CDR3 covers 12 residues. Germline loops: CDR1 SQVTM, CDR2 ANQGSEA.

The chain combines TRBV9 with TRBJ1-5; 7 bases are a match to TRBD1. The CDR3 loop spans 15 amino acids. Germline V gives CDR1 SGDLS, CDR2 YYNGEE. V dropped 4 bases and J dropped 0; count of bases not matched to a gene: 4. CDR3 amino acids: CASSLSGGSNQPQHF. In DNA form, the CDR3 reads TGTGCCAGCAGCCTCTCAGGGGGTAGCAATCAGCCCCAGCATTTT.

This clonotype has a handful of counts. J is TRBJ1-1 and V is TRBV6-6; no definite D call. The CDR3 has 15 residues. With 0 bases removed from V and 0 bases from J, the gap between germline ends came to 8 bases. In germline, CDR1 is MNHNY, CDR2 SVGAGI (reference sequence). CDR3 sequence reads: CASSYSAIMNTEAFF. The CDR3 coding sequence is TGTGCCAGCAGTTACTCAGCAATTATGAACACTGAAGCTTTCTTT.

The J gene is TRBJ1-4, the V gene TRBV20-1, with a possible D match to TRBD1 (6 bases). CDR3 length equals 15 residues. CDR1 DFQATT and CDR2 SNEGSKA come from the germline V gene (reference sequence). Trimming took off 0 bases at V and 8 bases at J, with 16 bases between the two ends. The CDR3 DNA sequence: TGCAGTGCTAGAGATTTTGGCACAGGGACCGAAAAACTGTTTTTT. Protein sequence: CSARDFGTGTEKLFF.

This clonotype was picked up one time. The chain's CDR3 is CASSYSASGSSWTYEQYF. Here the CDR3 DNA reads TGTGCCAGCAGTTACTCGGCTAGCGGGAGCAGTTGGACCTACGAGCAGTACTTC. The chain has TRBV6-5 and TRBJ2-7, with 10 bases aligning to TRBD2. Per the germline V gene, CDR1 is MNHEY and CDR2 is SVGAGI. There are 18 residues in the CDR3. V lost 0 bases, J lost 2 bases, and 10 bases stayed unmatched.

The table lists this clonotype with a few counts. The V gene is TRBV7-9, the J gene TRBJ2-5; D remains ambiguous. Looked up from germline, CDR1 is SEHNR and CDR2 is FQNEAQ (reference sequence). V was shortened by 2 bases and J by 4 bases, with 17 bases between the two germline ends. This CDR3 has 16 residues. The CDR3 sequence is CASSLLTHRVGETQYF. CDR3 nucleotide sequence: TGTGCCAGCAGCTTACTGACTCATCGTGTTGGAGAGACCCAGTACTTC.

This clonotype was seen only a few times. The V gene is TRBV6-1, the J gene TRBJ1-2; D is possibly TRBD1 (5 bases). Germline assignment: CDR1 MNHNS and CDR2 SASEGT. This CDR3 has 14 amino acids. Between the trimmed V and J ends, which lost 8 bases and 0 bases, there was a span of 13 bases. In nucleotides, the CDR3 is TGTGCCAGCGAAAGACAGAGCGCTAACTATGGCTACACCTTC. Protein product: CASERQSANYGYTF.

The J gene is TRBJ1-4, the V gene TRBV5-1; unclear D gene. V lost 2 bases and J lost 1, with 9 bases in between. Germline V gene sequence: CDR1 SGHRS, CDR2 YFSETQ. The CDR3 has 15 amino acids. The CDR3 nucleotides read TGCGCCAGCAGCTTAACTTATGGAACTAATGAAAAACTGTTTTTT. It is translated as CASSLTYGTNEKLFF.

V and J are TRBV5-1 and TRBJ1-6; tentative D call: TRBD1 (5 bases). The CDR3 runs to 16 residues. From germline, CDR1 is SGHRS and CDR2 YFSETQ. Trimming took 4 bases from V and 0 from J, leaving 11 bases between them. CDR3 region: CASSLQESSYNSPLHF. The CDR3 nucleotides read TGCGCCAGCAGCCTACAGGAGAGCTCCTATAATTCACCCCTCCACTTT.

The rearrangement links TRBV30 to TRBJ2-1; 14 bases line up with TRBD2. Germline values: CDR1 GTSNPN, CDR2 SVGIG (reference sequence). The CDR3 extends over 15 amino acids. The CDR3 DNA follows: TGTGCTTTGACGGGACTAGCGGGAGCGGGCAATGAGCAGTTCTTC. It encodes CALTGLAGAGNEQFF.

This clonotype was found many times. The chain carries TRBV11-2 and TRBJ2-5; 8 bases map to TRBD2. Germline V gene data show CDR1 as SGHAT and CDR2 as FQNNGV. The CDR3 has 15 residues. V gave up 5 bases and J gave up 3 bases; unmatched junction bases: 8. This CDR3 is CASSTTGTSKETQYF. CDR3 DNA sequence: TGTGCCAGCAGCACCACCGGGACTAGTAAAGAGACCCAGTACTTC.

This clonotype was detected only a few times. V usage is TRBV20-1 and J usage is TRBJ1-4, with no clear D. The length of the CDR3 is 12 residues. Germline-derived CDR1 and CDR2 are DFQATT and SNEGSKA (reference sequence). The CDR3 reads CKVTATNEKLFF. CDR3 bases: TGCAAGGTCACAGCAACTAATGAAAAACTGTTTTTT.

This clonotype has ten or more counts. V is TRBV12-3 or TRBV12-4 and J is TRBJ2-1; no clear D gene. The CDR3 totals 14 residues. V was clipped by 3 bases and J by 1 base, with 7 bases between them. CDR3 amino acids: CASSFSRSYNEQFF. The CDR3 DNA sequence: TGTGCCAGCAGTTTTTCACGGTCCTACAATGAGCAGTTCTTC.

CDR3 sequence (DNA): TGCGCCAGCAGCCAAGAGGACGGGGAAGAGACCCAGTACTTC. Translated: CASSQEDGEETQYF. V is TRBV4-3 and J is TRBJ2-5; maybe TRBD2 (5 bases). The V gene's germline CDR1 is LGHNA and CDR2 YSLEER. This CDR3 is built from 14 residues. The V end was cut by 0 bases, the J end by 3 bases, with 8 bases between.

This clonotype turned up a few times. This chain uses TRBV5-1 with TRBJ2-1; 7 bases agree with TRBD2. This CDR3 comprises 15 residues. The junction had 4 bases not matched to a gene; V was cut back by 0 bases and J by 4 bases. Germline-derived CDR1 and CDR2 are SGHRS and YFSETQ. The CDR3 sequence is CASSLVAGEYNEQFF. Here the CDR3 DNA reads TGCGCCAGCAGCTTGGTTGCGGGAGAGTACAATGAGCAGTTCTTC.

This clonotype was seen a few times. V gene TRBV30 combines with J gene TRBJ2-4; D may be TRBD2 (5 bases). Germline CDR1 is GTSNPN and CDR2 is SVGIG (reference sequence). The CDR3 has 13 amino acids. The V and J ends lost 0 bases and 10 bases respectively, with 13 bases between them. The CDR3 region has the DNA TGTGCCTGGAGTGTGGACTCCGTGGGGATTCAGTACTTC. It codes for CAWSVDSVGIQYF. Full variable domain (outside the CDR3, taken from reference TRBV30 and TRBJ2-4): SQTIHQWPATLVQPVGSPLSLECTVEGTSNPNLYWYRQAAGRGLQLLFYSVGIGQISSEVPQNLSASRPQDRQFILSSKKLLLSDSGFYLCAWSVDSVGIQYFGAGTRLSVL.

The rearrangement uses TRBV5-8 and TRBJ1-5; D remains ambiguous. Trimming took off 2 bases at V and 0 bases at J, with 6 bases between the two ends. The CDR3 totals 14 residues. Germline V CDR1 and CDR2: SGHTS, YDEGEE. The CDR3 coding sequence is TGTGCCAGCAGCTTAGAAAATAGCAATCAGCCCCAGCATTTT. Protein sequence: CASSLENSNQPQHF. Drawing the rest from reference TRBV5-8 and TRBJ1-5, the complete variable domain is EAGVTQSPTHLIKTRGQQATLRCSPISGHTSVYWYQQALGLGLQFLLWYDEGEERNRGNFPPRFSGRQFPNYSSELNVNALELEDSALYLCASSLENSNQPQHFGDGTRLSIL.

This chain connects TRBV9 to TRBJ2-1; TRBD1 matches at 8 bases. Losses at the gene ends were 6 bases for V and 2 bases for J; bases not matched to a gene: 4. The CDR3 consists of 14 residues. CDR1 is SGDLS, CDR2 YYNGEE, per germline. CDR3: CASTRDRTYNEQFF. The CDR3 nucleotides read TGTGCCAGCACCCGGGACAGGACCTACAATGAGCAGTTCTTC.

The V gene is TRBV5-6, the J gene TRBJ2-7, with 9 bases aligning to TRBD2. Germline V gives CDR1 SGHDT, CDR2 YYEEEE. The CDR3 is 15 residues long. The trim removed 0 bases at V and 6 bases at J, leaving 7 bases unmatched. CDR3 DNA: TGTGCCAGCAGCTTGGGTGGCGGGAGGGCCCGCGAGCAGTACTTC. Protein product: CASSLGGGRAREQYF.

The V call is TRBV11-1, the J call TRBJ2-2, with D possibly TRBD1 on 5 matching bases. The CDR3 loop spans 15 amino acids. V was shortened by 1 base and J by 4 bases, with 10 bases between the two germline ends. CDR1 and CDR2 (germline): SGHAT, FQDESV (reference sequence). The CDR3 bases are TGTGCCAGCAGCTTAGACGGACAAGTCACCGGGGAGCTGTTTTTT. Translated, it gives CASSLDGQVTGELFF.

This clonotype showed up just a few times. The V call is TRBV7-2, the J call TRBJ2-1; no clear D gene. Germline V CDR1 and CDR2: SGHTA, FQGNSA. CDR3 length: 12 amino acids. V gave up 5 bases and J gave up 7 bases, with 9 bases separating them. CDR3 sequence (DNA): TGTGCCAGCAGCCCAAGGATTAATGAGCAGTTCTTC. Translated, it gives CASSPRINEQFF.

V is TRBV20-1 and J is TRBJ2-1, with 12 nucleotides matching TRBD2. This CDR3 contains 16 residues. V shed 3 bases and J 6 bases; nucleotides not matched to a gene: 9. Germline V gene data show CDR1 as DFQATT and CDR2 as SNEGSKA (reference sequence). The CDR3 here is CSASGSGLAGRNEQFF. The CDR3, as DNA: TGCAGTGCTAGTGGATCAGGACTAGCGGGACGCAATGAGCAGTTCTTC.

This chain joins TRBV28 and TRBJ2-3; D gene unclear. Trimming removed 6 bases at V and 0 bases at J, with 10 bases between. The germline V gene has CDR1 MDHEN and CDR2 SYDVKM. This CDR3 spans 14 amino acids. Here the CDR3 reads CASSQDTSTDTQYF. The CDR3 DNA reads as TGTGCCAGCAGCCAAGACACGAGCACAGATACGCAGTATTTT.

This clonotype has more than one count but fewer than ten. The chain carries TRBV10-3 and TRBJ2-1; maybe TRBD1 (6 bases). CDR1 is ENHRY, CDR2 SYGVKD, per germline. The CDR3 consists of 14 residues. The V end lost 6 bases, the J end lost 10 bases, and 19 bases lay between the germline ends. CDR3 sequence (DNA): TGTGCCATCAGGGACAGCCATCCTGACGGGGAGCAGTTCTTC. The encoded protein is CAIRDSHPDGEQFF.